This T cell receptor (beta chain) emerged from a study of patients with pleural tuberculosis. TCRdb ran MiXCR on the reads and lists one entry per CDR3 protein. In the table there are some 48,000 distinct CDR3 sequences, about 7.3% of which are singletons. V was shortened by 1 base and J by 4 bases, with 16 bases between the two germline ends. The CDR3 spans 16 residues. This clonotype was counted many times. This receptor was identified in a human donor with pleural tuberculosis. The V call is TRBV7-1, the J call TRBJ1-1; D remains ambiguous. TRBV7-1 is sorted into the ORF group, with uncertain function. As DNA, the CDR3 is TGTGCCAGCAGCTCAGGAACAGCGTTAGTCGGCACTGAAGCTTTCTTT. It is translated as CASSSGTALVGTEAFF.